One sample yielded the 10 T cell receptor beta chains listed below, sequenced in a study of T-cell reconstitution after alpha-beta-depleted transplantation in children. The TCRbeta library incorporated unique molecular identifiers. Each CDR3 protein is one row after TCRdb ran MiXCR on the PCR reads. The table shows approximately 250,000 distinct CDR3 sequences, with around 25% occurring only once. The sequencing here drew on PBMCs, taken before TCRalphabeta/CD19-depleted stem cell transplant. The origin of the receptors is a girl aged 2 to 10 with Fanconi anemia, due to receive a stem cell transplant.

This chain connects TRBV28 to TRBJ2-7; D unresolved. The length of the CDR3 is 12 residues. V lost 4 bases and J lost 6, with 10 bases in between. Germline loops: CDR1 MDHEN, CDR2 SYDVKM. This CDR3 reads CASSSLSIEQYF. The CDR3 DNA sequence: TGTGCCAGCAGTTCCCTTAGTATCGAGCAGTACTTC.

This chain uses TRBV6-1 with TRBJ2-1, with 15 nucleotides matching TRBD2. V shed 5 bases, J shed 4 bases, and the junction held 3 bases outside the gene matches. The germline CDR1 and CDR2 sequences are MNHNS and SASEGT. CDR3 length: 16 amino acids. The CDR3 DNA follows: TGTGCCAGCAGTCAAGGACTAGCGGGAGGGTACAATGAGCAGTTCTTC. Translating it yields CASSQGLAGGYNEQFF.

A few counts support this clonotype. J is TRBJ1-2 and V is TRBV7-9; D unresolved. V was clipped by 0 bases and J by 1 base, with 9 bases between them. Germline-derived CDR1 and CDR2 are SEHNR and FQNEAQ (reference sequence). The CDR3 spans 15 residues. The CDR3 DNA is TGTGCCAGCAGCTTAGCCGAAAACTTTAACTATGGCTACACCTTC. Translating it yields CASSLAENFNYGYTF. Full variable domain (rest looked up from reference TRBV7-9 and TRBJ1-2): DTGVSQNPRHKITKRGQNVTFRCDPISEHNRLYWYRQTLGQGPEFLTYFQNEAQLEKSRLLSDRFSAERPKGSFSTLEIQRTEQGDSAMYLCASSLAENFNYGYTFGSGTRLTVV.

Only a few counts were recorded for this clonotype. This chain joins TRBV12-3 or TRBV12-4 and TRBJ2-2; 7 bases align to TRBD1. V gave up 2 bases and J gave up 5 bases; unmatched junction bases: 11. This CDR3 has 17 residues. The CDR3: CASSLSLQGLYTGELFF. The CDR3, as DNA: TGTGCCAGCAGTTTATCTTTACAGGGGCTTTATACCGGGGAGCTGTTTTTT.

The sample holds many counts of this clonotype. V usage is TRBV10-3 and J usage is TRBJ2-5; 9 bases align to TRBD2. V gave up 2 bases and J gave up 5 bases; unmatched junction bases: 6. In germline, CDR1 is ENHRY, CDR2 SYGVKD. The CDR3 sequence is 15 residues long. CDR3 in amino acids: CAISEMGLAGETQYF. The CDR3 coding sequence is TGTGCCATCAGTGAGATGGGGCTAGCGGGGGAGACCCAGTACTTC.

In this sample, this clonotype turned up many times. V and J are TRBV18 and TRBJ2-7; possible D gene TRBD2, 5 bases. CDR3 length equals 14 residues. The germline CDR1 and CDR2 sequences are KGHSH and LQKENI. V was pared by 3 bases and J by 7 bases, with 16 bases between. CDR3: CASSPGLISGEQYF. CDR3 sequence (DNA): TGTGCCAGCTCACCGGGCTTGATATCGGGAGAGCAGTACTTC.

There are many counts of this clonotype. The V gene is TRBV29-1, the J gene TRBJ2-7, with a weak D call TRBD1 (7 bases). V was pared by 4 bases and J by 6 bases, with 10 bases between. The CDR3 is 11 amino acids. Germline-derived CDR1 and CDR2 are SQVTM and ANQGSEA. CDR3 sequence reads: CSVGQGGEQYF. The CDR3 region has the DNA TGCAGCGTTGGACAGGGAGGCGAGCAGTACTTC.

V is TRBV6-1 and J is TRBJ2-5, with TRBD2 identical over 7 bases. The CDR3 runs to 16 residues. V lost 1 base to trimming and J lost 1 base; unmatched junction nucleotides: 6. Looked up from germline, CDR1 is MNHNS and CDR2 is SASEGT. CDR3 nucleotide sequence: TGTGCCAGCAGTGAAGGAGCGGGATGGTTCCAAGAGACCCAGTACTTC. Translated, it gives CASSEGAGWFQETQYF.

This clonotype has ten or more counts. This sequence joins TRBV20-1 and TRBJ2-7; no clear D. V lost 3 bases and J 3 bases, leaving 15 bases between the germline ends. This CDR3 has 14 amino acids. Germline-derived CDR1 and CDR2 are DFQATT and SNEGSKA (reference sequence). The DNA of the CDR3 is TGCAGTGCTAGTGCTTACACTCTCTACTACGAGCAGTACTTC. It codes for CSASAYTLYYEQYF.

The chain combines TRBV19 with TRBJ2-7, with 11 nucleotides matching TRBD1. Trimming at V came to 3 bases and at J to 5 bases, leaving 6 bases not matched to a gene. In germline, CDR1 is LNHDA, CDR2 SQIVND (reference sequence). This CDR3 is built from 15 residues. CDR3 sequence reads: CASSIPGQGAHEQYF. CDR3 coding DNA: TGTGCCAGTAGTATCCCCGGACAGGGGGCCCACGAGCAGTACTTC.